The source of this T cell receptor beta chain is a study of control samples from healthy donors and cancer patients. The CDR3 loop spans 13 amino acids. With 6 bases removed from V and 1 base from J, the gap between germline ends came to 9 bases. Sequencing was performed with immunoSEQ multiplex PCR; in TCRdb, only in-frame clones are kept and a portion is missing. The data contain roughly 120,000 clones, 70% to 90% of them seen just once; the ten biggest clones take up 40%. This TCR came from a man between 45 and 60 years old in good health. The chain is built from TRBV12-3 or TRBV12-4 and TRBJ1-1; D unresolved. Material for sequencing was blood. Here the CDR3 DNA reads TGTGCCAGCAGCCGGATTAAGAACACTGAAGCTTTCTTT. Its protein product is CASSRIKNTEAFF.